This is a list of T cell receptor beta chains from one sample in a study of blood T cell repertoires in COVID-19. Some clones are missing from TCRdb's copy, which holds only in-frame ones; the method was immunoSEQ multiplex PCR. The sample contains 200,000 to 300,000 clones, about 83% of which appear only once. The sequencing sample was made of peripheral blood. All receptors derive from a man under 40 who had recovered from COVID-19. Each CDR3 is given with its conserved first and last residue. D genes are given only for firm matches. Expanded clones get a size class; other rows say once, few or many, or leave the size out.

j_call: TRBJ2-5; v_call: TRBV7-2; d_call: TRBD2; clone_size: -; cdr3_aa: CASSSSGGQTQYF; cdr3_nt: TGTGCCAGCAGCTCTAGCGGGGGTCAGACCCAGTACTTC
j_call: TRBJ2-1; v_call: TRBV21-1; d_call: -; clone_size: -; cdr3_aa: CASSKGGGNYNEQFF; cdr3_nt: TGTGCCAGCAGCAAAGGGGGGGGGAATTACAATGAGCAGTTCTTC
j_call: TRBJ2-1; v_call: TRBV5-1; d_call: TRBD1; clone_size: -; cdr3_aa: CASSPGTGDLNEQFF; cdr3_nt: TGCGCCAGCAGCCCCGGGACAGGGGACCTCAATGAGCAGTTCTTC
j_call: TRBJ1-2; v_call: TRBV7-2; d_call: TRBD1; clone_size: -; cdr3_aa: CASSLDREGEGYTF; cdr3_nt: TGTGCCAGCAGCTTGGACAGGGAAGGGGAAGGCTACACCTTC
j_call: TRBJ2-4; v_call: TRBV2; d_call: TRBD1; clone_size: -; cdr3_aa: CASSTDRPLAKNIQYF; cdr3_nt: TGTGCCAGCAGTACGGACAGGCCATTAGCCAAAAACATTCAGTACTTC
j_call: TRBJ2-4; v_call: TRBV29-1; d_call: TRBD2; clone_size: -; cdr3_aa: CSVEVGRGIQYF; cdr3_nt: TGCAGCGTTGAAGTAGGGAGGGGCATTCAGTACTTC
j_call: TRBJ2-1; v_call: TRBV5-4; d_call: TRBD2; clone_size: -; cdr3_aa: CASSLDAGGSYNEQFF; cdr3_nt: TGTGCCAGCAGCTTGGATGCGGGGGGGTCCTACAATGAGCAGTTCTTC
j_call: TRBJ2-7; v_call: TRBV19; d_call: TRBD1; clone_size: -; cdr3_aa: CASSLHRGPTYEQYF; cdr3_nt: TGTGCCAGTAGTTTACACAGGGGTCCTACCTACGAGCAGTACTTC
j_call: TRBJ2-2; v_call: TRBV5-1; d_call: -; clone_size: -; cdr3_aa: CASSPSHQGPGELFF; cdr3_nt: TGCGCCAGCAGCCCCAGTCATCAGGGTCCCGGGGAGCTGTTTTTT
j_call: TRBJ2-5; v_call: TRBV2; d_call: TRBD1; clone_size: once; cdr3_aa: CASSGQGEETQYF; cdr3_nt: TGTGCCAGCAGCGGACAGGGAGAAGAGACCCAGTACTTC
j_call: TRBJ1-5; v_call: TRBV20-1; d_call: TRBD1; clone_size: once; cdr3_aa: CSASGDREQPQHF; cdr3_nt: TGCAGTGCTAGTGGGGACAGGGAACAGCCCCAGCATTTT
j_call: TRBJ2-5; v_call: TRBV21-1; d_call: -; clone_size: -; cdr3_aa: CASSTHRAETQYF; cdr3_nt: TGTGCCAGCAGTACGCACAGGGCAGAGACCCAGTACTTC
j_call: TRBJ1-4; v_call: TRBV29-1; d_call: -; clone_size: -; cdr3_aa: CSVFFGSATNEKLFF; cdr3_nt: TGCAGCGTTTTTTTCGGGAGTGCAACTAATGAAAAACTGTTTTTT
j_call: TRBJ2-5; v_call: TRBV3-1/TRBV3-2; d_call: TRBD2; clone_size: -; cdr3_aa: CASSLSGGASKTQYF; cdr3_nt: TGTGCCAGCAGCCTTAGCGGGGGGGCCTCGAAGACCCAGTACTTC
j_call: TRBJ1-5; v_call: TRBV9; d_call: -; clone_size: -; cdr3_aa: CASSARFDQPQHF; cdr3_nt: TGTGCCAGCAGCGCCCGTTTCGATCAGCCCCAGCATTTT
j_call: TRBJ1-5; v_call: TRBV19; d_call: -; clone_size: -; cdr3_aa: CASSFYGWGHAGQPQHF; cdr3_nt: TGTGCCAGTAGTTTCTATGGGTGGGGGCATGCGGGTCAGCCCCAGCATTTT
j_call: TRBJ2-5; v_call: TRBV5-4; d_call: -; clone_size: few; cdr3_aa: CASSLSLAVQETQYF; cdr3_nt: TGTGCCAGCAGCTTGTCGCTAGCAGTTCAAGAGACCCAGTACTTC
j_call: TRBJ2-3; v_call: TRBV19; d_call: -; clone_size: -; cdr3_aa: CASTTGDSGGDTQYF; cdr3_nt: TGTGCCAGTACCACGGGGGACAGCGGAGGAGATACGCAGTATTTT
j_call: TRBJ1-1; v_call: TRBV6-1; d_call: -; clone_size: -; cdr3_aa: CASSEDTRAYAFF; cdr3_nt: TGTGCCAGCAGTGAAGATACCAGGGCTTACGCTTTCTTT
j_call: TRBJ2-7; v_call: TRBV19; d_call: -; clone_size: -; cdr3_aa: CASSSDSSYEQYF; cdr3_nt: TGTGCCAGTAGTTCGGACAGCTCCTACGAGCAGTACTTC
j_call: TRBJ1-1; v_call: TRBV6-5; d_call: -; clone_size: -; cdr3_aa: CASRSIDTEAFF; cdr3_nt: TGTGCCAGCCGTTCCATTGACACTGAAGCTTTCTTT
j_call: TRBJ1-6; v_call: TRBV5-6; d_call: -; clone_size: once; cdr3_aa: CASSLPTDSPLHF; cdr3_nt: TGTGCCAGCAGCTTGCCGACAGATTCACCCCTCCACTTT
j_call: TRBJ1-1; v_call: TRBV20-1; d_call: -; clone_size: -; cdr3_aa: CSASYLGATEAFF; cdr3_nt: TGCAGTGCTAGTTATCTGGGAGCCACTGAAGCTTTCTTT
j_call: TRBJ2-2; v_call: TRBV5-4; d_call: TRBD2; clone_size: -; cdr3_aa: CASSFFSGTGTGELFF; cdr3_nt: TGTGCCAGCAGCTTTTTTAGCGGGACGGGCACCGGGGAGCTGTTTTTT
j_call: TRBJ2-7; v_call: TRBV4-1; d_call: TRBD1; clone_size: -; cdr3_aa: CASSQFPGGLEQYF; cdr3_nt: TGCGCCAGCAGCCAATTTCCAGGGGGCCTCGAGCAGTACTTC
j_call: TRBJ2-5; v_call: TRBV9; d_call: TRBD2; clone_size: -; cdr3_aa: CASSPRVAGGGETQYF; cdr3_nt: TGTGCCAGCAGCCCTAGAGTAGCGGGGGGTGGGGAGACCCAGTACTTC
j_call: TRBJ1-2; v_call: TRBV7-9; d_call: TRBD1; clone_size: -; cdr3_aa: CASSLGAGTGNYGYTF; cdr3_nt: TGTGCCAGCAGCTTAGGAGCCGGGACAGGGAACTATGGCTACACCTTC
j_call: TRBJ2-7; v_call: TRBV4-1; d_call: TRBD2; clone_size: once; cdr3_aa: CASSRGLRASGAYEQYF; cdr3_nt: TGCGCCAGCAGCCGGGGGTTAAGGGCTAGCGGTGCCTACGAGCAGTACTTC
j_call: TRBJ1-5; v_call: TRBV10-3; d_call: -; clone_size: -; cdr3_aa: CAISESGQPNQPQHF; cdr3_nt: TGTGCCATCAGTGAGTCTGGACAGCCTAATCAGCCCCAGCATTTT
j_call: TRBJ2-6; v_call: TRBV5-1; d_call: -; clone_size: few; cdr3_aa: CASSEQGSGANVLTF; cdr3_nt: TGCGCCAGCAGCGAACAGGGATCTGGGGCCAACGTCCTGACTTTC
j_call: TRBJ2-5; v_call: TRBV6-5; d_call: TRBD2; clone_size: -; cdr3_aa: CASSPSGGAKETQYF; cdr3_nt: TGTGCCAGCAGCCCCAGCGGGGGTGCGAAAGAGACCCAGTACTTC
j_call: TRBJ2-1; v_call: TRBV2; d_call: -; clone_size: few; cdr3_aa: CASSEDARYNEQFF; cdr3_nt: TGTGCCAGCAGTGAAGATGCTAGGTACAATGAGCAGTTCTTC
j_call: TRBJ2-5; v_call: TRBV11-2; d_call: -; clone_size: -; cdr3_aa: CASSLEDSRRKRQYF; cdr3_nt: TGTGCCAGCAGCTTAGAAGACAGTAGAAGAAAGAGACAGTACTTC
j_call: TRBJ2-5; v_call: TRBV19; d_call: -; clone_size: -; cdr3_aa: CASSIAGAGMETQYF; cdr3_nt: TGTGCCAGTAGTATCGCAGGGGCTGGTATGGAGACCCAGTACTTC
j_call: TRBJ1-2; v_call: TRBV5-1; d_call: -; clone_size: -; cdr3_aa: CASSLTSPDYGYTF; cdr3_nt: TGCGCCAGCAGCTTGACCAGTCCTGACTATGGCTACACCTTC
j_call: TRBJ1-5; v_call: TRBV2; d_call: TRBD1; clone_size: -; cdr3_aa: CASRGDREVQPQHF; cdr3_nt: TGTGCCAGCAGGGGAGACAGGGAGGTTCAGCCCCAGCATTTT
j_call: TRBJ2-2; v_call: TRBV5-8; d_call: TRBD2; clone_size: few; cdr3_aa: CASSTVLLAGFTGELFF; cdr3_nt: TGTGCCAGCAGCACCGTCCTACTAGCGGGGTTCACCGGGGAGCTGTTTTTT